The 5 T cell receptor beta chains reported below all come from one sample, sequenced in a study of OX40 agonist ivuxolimab in advanced cancers. Clones were sequenced by immunoSEQ multiplex PCR, and TCRdb holds only the in-frame ones, with some missing. The data contain roughly 53,000 clones, more than 70% of them seen just once; the ten biggest clones take up 2% to 3%. The source material was CD4+ or CD8+ T cells sorted from blood, sampled in a trial of the OX40 agonist ivuxolimab. The receptors originated from an adult with an advanced solid tumor such as melanoma, head and neck, liver or kidney cancer.

V usage is TRBV6-6 and J usage is TRBJ2-7; D may be TRBD1 or TRBD2 (5 bases each). V shed 7 bases and J shed 5 bases, with 12 bases lying between them. CDR1 and CDR2 (germline): MNHNY, SVGAGI (reference sequence). The CDR3 is 12 amino acids. The CDR3 nucleotides are TGTGCCAGCACCCGGGACGGCCACGAGCAGTACTTC. Residues: CASTRDGHEQYF.

V is TRBV6-6 and J is TRBJ1-5, with a weak D call TRBD1 (5 bases). Trimming took off 6 bases at V and 3 bases at J, with 9 bases between the two ends. The CDR3 runs 13 residues. Germline V CDR1 and CDR2: MNHNY, SVGAGI (reference sequence). The CDR3 reads CASSQGPNQPQHF. CDR3 DNA: TGTGCCAGCAGCCAGGGTCCCAATCAGCCCCAGCATTTT.

The rearrangement links TRBV9 to TRBJ2-6; 7 nucleotides agree with TRBD2. This CDR3 has 18 residues. Germline CDR1 reads SGDLS; CDR2 reads YYNGEE. Trimming took 4 bases from V and 0 from J; bases not matched to a gene: 10. The DNA of the CDR3 is TGTGCCAGCAGCCCAAGGGGAGGGGCGAGCTCTGGGGCCAACGTCCTGACTTTC. This gives the protein CASSPRGGASSGANVLTF.

The rearrangement links TRBV2 to TRBJ2-2; D tentatively fits TRBD1 or TRBD2 (5 bases each). The CDR3 runs to 15 residues. Trimming pared 8 bases from V and 1 base from J, leaving 14 bases between. Germline V gene data show CDR1 as SNHLY and CDR2 as FYNNEI. CDR3 sequence reads: CASHSRGLNTGELFF. Written as DNA, the CDR3 is TGTGCCAGCCATAGCCGGGGCCTGAACACCGGGGAGCTGTTTTTT. Together with reference TRBV2 and TRBJ2-2, the CDR3 gives the full variable domain: EPEVTQTPSHQVTQMGQEVILRCVPISNHLYFYWYRQILGQKVEFLVSFYNNEISEKSEIFDDQFSVERPDGSNFTLKIRSTKLEDSAMYFCASHSRGLNTGELFFGEGSRLTVL.

The V call is TRBV4-1, the J call TRBJ2-7; maybe TRBD1 (6 bases). Germline CDR1 is MGHRA and CDR2 is YSYEKL. Trimming cost V 4 bases and J 3 bases, with 13 bases left between them. The CDR3 covers 14 residues. CDR3 residues: CASSPGPQGYEQYF. The CDR3 DNA reads as TGCGCCAGCAGCCCAGGGCCACAGGGCTACGAGCAGTACTTC.